This T cell receptor (beta chain) derives from a study of control samples from healthy donors and cancer patients. Between the trimmed V and J ends, which lost 3 bases and 3 bases, there was a span of 11 bases. This CDR3 comprises 14 residues. The V gene's germline CDR1 is MGHRA and CDR2 YSYEKL. The table came from immunoSEQ multiplex PCR; TCRdb's copy has only in-frame clones and leaves some out. The table shows about 410,000 clones, with more than 80% occurring only once. The material sequenced was PBMCs. This clonotype originated in a man aged 35 to 55 with head and neck cancer. The chain joins TRBV4-1 to TRBJ1-2; D is unclear. CDR3 nucleotide sequence: TGCGCCAGCAGCCACGGTGTGCGGGACTATGGCTACACCTTC. It yields the protein CASSHGVRDYGYTF.